This TCR beta chain originates from a study of shared clonotypes between healthy human individuals. Study at large: Three men and a couple of women, aged 18 to 49, were donors.

CDR1 and CDR2 from the germline V gene are MNHNS and SASEGT. CDR3 size: 14 residues. The V gene end was trimmed by 7 bases and the J gene end by 3 bases; junction bases not matched to a gene: 6. Clones were sequenced by immunoSEQ multiplex PCR, and TCRdb holds only the in-frame ones, with some missing. Here the sample spans hundreds of thousands of clones, 76% being singletons. Whole-study results and caveats: Sample collection involved blood only; tissue repertoires are likely different. A small donor pool kept down the genetic and exposure-history diversity that was represented.

This clone was detected only a few times. Antigen: not known. The sample consisted of PBMCs. This sequence joins TRBV6-1 and TRBJ1-1; 9 nucleotides line up with TRBD1. The TCR comes from a woman in her thirties or forties in good health. Some clones in this sample may be carry-over from other donors' samples. The CDR3: CASNNRGLDTEAFF. The CDR3 DNA follows: TGTGCCAGCAACAACAGGGGGCTGGACACTGAAGCTTTCTTT.